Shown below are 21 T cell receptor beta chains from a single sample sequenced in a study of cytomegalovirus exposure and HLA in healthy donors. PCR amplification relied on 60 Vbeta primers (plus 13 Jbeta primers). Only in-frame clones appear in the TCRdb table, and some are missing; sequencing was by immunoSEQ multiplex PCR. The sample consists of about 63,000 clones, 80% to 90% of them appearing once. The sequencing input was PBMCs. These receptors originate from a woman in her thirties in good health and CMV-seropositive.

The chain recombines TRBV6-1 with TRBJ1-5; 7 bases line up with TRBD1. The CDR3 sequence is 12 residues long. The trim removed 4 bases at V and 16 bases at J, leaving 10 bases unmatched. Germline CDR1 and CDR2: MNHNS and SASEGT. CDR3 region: CASSATYQGVHF. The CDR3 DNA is TGTGCCAGCAGTGCGACATATCAGGGGGTACATTTT.

Here the CDR3 DNA reads TGCGCCAGCAGCCTAGAGCAGGGCGTAGCTTTCTTT. Protein: CASSLEQGVAFF. The chain recombines TRBV5-1 with TRBJ1-1; TRBD1 is a possible D gene (5 bases). The CDR3 covers 12 residues. With 4 bases removed from V and 10 bases from J, the gap between germline ends came to 14 bases. CDR1 is SGHRS and CDR2 is YFSETQ in the germline V gene.

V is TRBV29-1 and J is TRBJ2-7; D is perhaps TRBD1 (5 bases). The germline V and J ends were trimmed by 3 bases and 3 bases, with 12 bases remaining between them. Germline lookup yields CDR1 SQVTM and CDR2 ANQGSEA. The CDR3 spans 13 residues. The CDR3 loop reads CSVDLGQGYEQYF. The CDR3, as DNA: TGCAGCGTTGATCTCGGGCAGGGCTACGAGCAGTACTTC.

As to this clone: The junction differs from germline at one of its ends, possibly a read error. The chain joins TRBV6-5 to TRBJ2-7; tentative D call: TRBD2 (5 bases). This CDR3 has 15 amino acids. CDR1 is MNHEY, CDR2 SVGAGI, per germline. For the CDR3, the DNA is TGTGCCAACAGTTACGCGCGGGTTGGGTTGGGCGAGCAGTACTTC. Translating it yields CANSYARVGLGEQYF.

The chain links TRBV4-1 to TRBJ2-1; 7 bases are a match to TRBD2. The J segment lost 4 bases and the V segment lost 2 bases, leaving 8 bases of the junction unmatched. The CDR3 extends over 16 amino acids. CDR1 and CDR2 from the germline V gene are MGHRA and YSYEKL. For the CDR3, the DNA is TGCGCCAGCAGCCAACCAAGGGGAGGGCCTTACAATGAGCAGTTCTTC. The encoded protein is CASSQPRGGPYNEQFF.

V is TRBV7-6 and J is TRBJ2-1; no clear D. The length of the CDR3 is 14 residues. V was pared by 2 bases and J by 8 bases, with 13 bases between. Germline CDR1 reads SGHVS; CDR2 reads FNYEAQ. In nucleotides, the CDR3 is TGTGCCAGCAGCTTATCTTTCACTTCCGATGAGCAGTTCTTC. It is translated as CASSLSFTSDEQFF.

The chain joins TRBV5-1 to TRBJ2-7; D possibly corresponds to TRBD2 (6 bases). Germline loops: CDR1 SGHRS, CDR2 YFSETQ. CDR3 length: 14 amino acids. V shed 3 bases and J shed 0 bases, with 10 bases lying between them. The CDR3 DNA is TGCGCCAGCAGCTGGGTAGCGGTCTCCTACGAGCAGTACTTC. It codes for CASSWVAVSYEQYF.

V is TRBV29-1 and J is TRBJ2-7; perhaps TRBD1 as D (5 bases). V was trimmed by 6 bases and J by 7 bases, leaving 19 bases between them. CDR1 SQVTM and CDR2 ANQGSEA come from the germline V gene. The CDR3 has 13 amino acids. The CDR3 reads CSVRQPLTTEQYF. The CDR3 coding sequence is TGCAGCGTCAGACAGCCCCTTACGACGGAGCAGTACTTC.

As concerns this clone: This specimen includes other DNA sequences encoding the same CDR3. This CDR3 is CAISDPGAGSYEQYF. In DNA, the CDR3 is TGTGCCATCAGTGACCCGGGAGCTGGCTCCTACGAGCAGTACTTC. This chain connects TRBV10-3 to TRBJ2-7, with D tentatively TRBD2 (6 bases). CDR1 and CDR2 (germline): ENHRY, SYGVKD. V was shortened by 3 bases and J by 0 bases, with 12 bases between the two germline ends. The CDR3 contains 15 residues.

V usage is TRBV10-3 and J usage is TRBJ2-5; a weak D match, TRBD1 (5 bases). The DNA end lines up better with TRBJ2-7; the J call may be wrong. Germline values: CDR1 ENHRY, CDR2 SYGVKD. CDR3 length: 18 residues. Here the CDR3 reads CAISASLTDSRSSYEQYF. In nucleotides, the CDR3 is TGTGCCATCAGTGCCTCACTAACTGACAGTAGGAGCTCCTACGAGCAGTACTTC.

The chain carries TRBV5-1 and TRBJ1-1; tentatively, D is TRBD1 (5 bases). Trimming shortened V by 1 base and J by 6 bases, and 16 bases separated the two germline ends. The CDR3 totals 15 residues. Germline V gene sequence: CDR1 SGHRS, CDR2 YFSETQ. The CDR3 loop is CASSLLSAGEPEAFF. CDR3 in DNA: TGCGCCAGCAGCTTGTTGTCGGCGGGGGAACCTGAAGCTTTCTTT.

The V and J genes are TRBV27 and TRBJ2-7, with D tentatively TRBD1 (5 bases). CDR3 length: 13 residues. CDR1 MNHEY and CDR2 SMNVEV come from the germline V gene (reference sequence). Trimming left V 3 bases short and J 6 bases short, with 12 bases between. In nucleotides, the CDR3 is TGTGCCAGCAGTTTGGGCAGGGATCGCGAGCAGTACTTC. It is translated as CASSLGRDREQYF.

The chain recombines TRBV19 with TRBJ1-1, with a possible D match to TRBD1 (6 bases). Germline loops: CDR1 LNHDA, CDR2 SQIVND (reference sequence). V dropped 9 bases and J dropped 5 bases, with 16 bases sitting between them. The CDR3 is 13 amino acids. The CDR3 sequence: CASTQGPRTEAFF. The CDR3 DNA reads TGTGCCAGCACACAGGGCCCGAGGACTGAAGCTTTCTTT.

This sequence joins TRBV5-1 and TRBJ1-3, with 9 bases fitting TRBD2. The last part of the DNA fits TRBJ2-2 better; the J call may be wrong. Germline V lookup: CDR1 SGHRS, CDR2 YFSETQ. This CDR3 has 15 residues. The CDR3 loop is CASNLAGSDTGELFF. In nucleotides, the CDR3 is TGCGCCAGTAATCTAGCGGGATCCGACACCGGGGAGCTGTTTTTT.

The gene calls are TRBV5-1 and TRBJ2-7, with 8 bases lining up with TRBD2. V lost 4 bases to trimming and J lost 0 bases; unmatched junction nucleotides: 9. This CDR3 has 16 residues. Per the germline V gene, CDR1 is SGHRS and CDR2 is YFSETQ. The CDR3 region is CASSPLAGLSSYEQYF. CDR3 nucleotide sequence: TGCGCCAGCAGCCCGTTAGCGGGGCTGAGCTCCTACGAGCAGTACTTC.

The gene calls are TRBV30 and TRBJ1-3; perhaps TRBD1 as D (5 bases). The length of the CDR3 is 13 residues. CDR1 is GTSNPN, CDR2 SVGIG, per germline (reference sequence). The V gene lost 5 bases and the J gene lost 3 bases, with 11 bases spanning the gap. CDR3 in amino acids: CAWAWGDGNTIYF. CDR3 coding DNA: TGTGCCTGGGCGTGGGGGGATGGAAACACCATATATTTT.

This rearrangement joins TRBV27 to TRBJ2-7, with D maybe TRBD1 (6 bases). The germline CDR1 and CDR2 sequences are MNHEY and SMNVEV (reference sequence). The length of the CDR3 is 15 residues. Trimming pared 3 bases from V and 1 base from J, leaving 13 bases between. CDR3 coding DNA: TGTGCCAGCAGTTTCTTTCCAGGGGTTTCCTACGAGCAGTACTTC. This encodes CASSFFPGVSYEQYF.

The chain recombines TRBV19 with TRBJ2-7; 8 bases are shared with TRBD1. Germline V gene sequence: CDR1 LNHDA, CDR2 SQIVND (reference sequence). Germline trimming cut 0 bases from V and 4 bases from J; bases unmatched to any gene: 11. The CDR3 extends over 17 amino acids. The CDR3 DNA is TGTGCCAGTAGTATAGACGGGACAGGTGTATTGGGATACGAGCAGTACTTC. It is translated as CASSIDGTGVLGYEQYF.

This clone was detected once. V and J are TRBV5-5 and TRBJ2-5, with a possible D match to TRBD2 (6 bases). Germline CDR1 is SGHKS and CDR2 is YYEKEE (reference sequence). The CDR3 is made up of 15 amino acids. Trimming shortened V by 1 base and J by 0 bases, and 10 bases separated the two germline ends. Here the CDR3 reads CASSLYGGDQETQYF. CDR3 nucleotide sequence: TGTGCCAGCAGCTTGTATGGAGGGGACCAAGAGACCCAGTACTTC.

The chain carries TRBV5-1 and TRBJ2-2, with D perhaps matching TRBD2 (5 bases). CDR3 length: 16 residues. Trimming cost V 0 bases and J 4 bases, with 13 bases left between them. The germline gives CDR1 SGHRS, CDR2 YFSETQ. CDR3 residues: CASSLEGGSVTGELFF. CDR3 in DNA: TGCGCCAGCAGCTTGGAGGGTGGGAGCGTCACCGGGGAGCTGTTTTTT.

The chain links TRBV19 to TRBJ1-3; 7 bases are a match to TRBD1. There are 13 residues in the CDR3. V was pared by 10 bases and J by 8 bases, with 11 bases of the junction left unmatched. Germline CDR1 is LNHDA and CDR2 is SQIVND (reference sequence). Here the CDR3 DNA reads TGTGCCACACCGGGACAGAAGACGGACACCATATATTTT. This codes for CATPGQKTDTIYF. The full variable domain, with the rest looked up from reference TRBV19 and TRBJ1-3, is DGGITQSPKYLFRKEGQNVTLSCEQNLNHDAMYWYRQDPGQGLRLIYYSQIVNDFQKGDIAEGYSVSREKKESFPLTVTSAQKNPTAFYLCATPGQKTDTIYFGEGSWLTVV.